Listed here are 2 T cell receptor beta chains from one sample, sequenced in a study of post-analysis software for immune sequencing data. General study findings and limits: Controls showed lower frequencies than patients for five TRBV segments, and TRBV5-6, TRBV5-1 and TRBV20-1 were among these.

Presence of unique molecular identifiers characterized the TCR beta cDNA libraries. TCRdb passed the PCR reads through MiXCR, listing each CDR3 protein once. The sample has around 500,000 distinct CDR3 sequences; roughly 34% are singletons. The antigens for these receptors are not known. Sequenced: blood. These receptors all come from a girl under 18 with multiple sclerosis.

This chain joins TRBV10-3 and TRBJ2-5, with D possibly being TRBD1 (6 bases). The closer fit of TRBJ2-7 to the DNA end suggests the J call may be wrong. The CDR3 loop spans 11 amino acids. Germline CDR1 ENHRY, CDR2 SYGVKD. CDR3 coding DNA: TGTGCCATCACCACAGGGACCGAGCAGTACTTC. Translation: CAITTGTEQYF.

The rearrangement joins TRBV14 to TRBJ2-5; D assignment may be TRBD1 or TRBD2 (5 bases each). Deletions cut 2 bases from V and 3 bases from J, with 16 bases between. Germline V gives CDR1 SGHDN, CDR2 FVKESK. The CDR3 is 16 amino acids. Here the CDR3 reads CASSQLLGLAEETQYF. The CDR3 coding sequence is TGTGCCAGCAGCCAACTCTTGGGGCTAGCTGAAGAGACCCAGTACTTC.